This T cell receptor (beta chain) comes out of a study of blood T cell repertoires in COVID-19. Study summary: Sample material is recorded as cDNA or gDNA derived from T cells, B-cell-depleted T cells, or PBMCs.

Germline CDR1 is LNHDA and CDR2 is SQIVND (reference sequence). The CDR3 totals 16 residues. Trimming took 4 bases from V and 5 from J, leaving 20 bases between them. The table came from immunoSEQ multiplex PCR; TCRdb's copy has only in-frame clones and leaves some out. Here the sample spans just over 350,000 clones, around 88% being singletons. Input material: peripheral blood. The chain couples TRBV19 to TRBJ2-5; D ambiguous. The TCR originated in a woman in her fifties or sixties with COVID-19, enrolled during active disease. CDR3 in amino acids: CASSNPRALRWETQYF. CDR3 DNA sequence: TGTGCCAGTAGTAATCCCCGTGCCCTTCGGTGGGAGACCCAGTACTTC.